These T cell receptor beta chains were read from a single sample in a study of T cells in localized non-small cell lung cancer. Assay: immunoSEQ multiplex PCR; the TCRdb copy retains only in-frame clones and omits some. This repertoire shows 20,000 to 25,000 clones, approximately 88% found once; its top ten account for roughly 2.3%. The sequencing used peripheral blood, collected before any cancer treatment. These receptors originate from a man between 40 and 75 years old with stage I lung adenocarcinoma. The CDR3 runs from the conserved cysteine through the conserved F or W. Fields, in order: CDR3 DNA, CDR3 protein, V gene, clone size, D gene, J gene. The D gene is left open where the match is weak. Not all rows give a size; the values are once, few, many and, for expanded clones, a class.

TGTGCCAGCAGCACCGACAGGGGAAGGTTGGACGAGCAGTACTTC,CASSTDRGRLDEQYF,TRBV11-2,-,TRBD1,TRBJ2-7
TGCGCCAGCAGCCAAGAACCCGAGGAAGGTGAAGCTTTCTTT,CASSQEPEEGEAFF,TRBV4-1,-,-,TRBJ1-1
TGTGCCAGCAGTCCAGACAGGGAGTCCGTATACGAGCAGTACTTC,CASSPDRESVYEQYF,TRBV6-6,-,TRBD1,TRBJ2-7
TGTGCCACCAGAAACCTTGGACGGACAAGCTTAACGGATGAGCAGTTCTTC,CATRNLGRTSLTDEQFF,TRBV15,-,-,TRBJ2-1
TGTGCCAGCAGCGTAGATGGGAACTTGGTGGGAACTGAAGCTTTCTTT,CASSVDGNLVGTEAFF,TRBV9,-,-,TRBJ1-1
TGTGCCAGCAGCGTAGGGGCGACCCGGGAGGACATTCAGTACTTC,CASSVGATREDIQYF,TRBV9,-,TRBD2,TRBJ2-4
TGTGCCAGCAGCTTGGGAGGCAGGGCGAACAATGAGCAGTTCTTC,CASSLGGRANNEQFF,TRBV7-2,few,-,TRBJ2-1
TGTGCCAGCAGCCCTCGACAGGCCCCGGGAGATGGCTACACCTTC,CASSPRQAPGDGYTF,TRBV11-2,-,-,TRBJ1-2
TGCGCCAGCAGCTTGGCCTCAACTAGCGAAGAGACCCAGTACTTC,CASSLASTSEETQYF,TRBV5-1,once,TRBD2,TRBJ2-5
TGCAGTGCTAGTTTCTCAGATACGCAGTATTTT,CSASFSDTQYF,TRBV20-1,-,-,TRBJ2-3
TGTGCCAGCGCACTTCGGACACCCGTCTACGAGCAGTACTTC,CASALRTPVYEQYF,TRBV28,-,-,TRBJ2-7
TGTGCCAGTAGTATAGGGGGGGCGGTTATAGAGACCCAGTACTTC,CASSIGGAVIETQYF,TRBV19,-,-,TRBJ2-5
TGTGCCAGCAGCCCAGGGACAGGGGGCGGGAACACTGAAGCTTTCTTT,CASSPGTGGGNTEAFF,TRBV5-5,once,TRBD1,TRBJ1-1
TGTGCCACCAGCAGTGGCTACGAGCAGTACTTC,CATSSGYEQYF,TRBV15,-,-,TRBJ2-7
TGTGCCAGTAAGATAGGGGGCGCGACCGGGGAGCTGTTTTTT,CASKIGGATGELFF,TRBV19,-,TRBD1,TRBJ2-2
TGTGCCAGCAGCGTAGGGGACTCGTGGAACACAGATACGCAGTATTTT,CASSVGDSWNTDTQYF,TRBV9,-,-,TRBJ2-3